A single sample is the source of the 2 T cell receptor beta chains below, sequenced in a study of regulatory T cells in long-lasting Graves disease. The sample's time point: newly diagnosed GD, antithyroid drugs for less than 3 months. From RNA extracted from PBMCs, the TCR library was made. With iRepertoire HTBI primers and Arm-PCR of CDR3 regions, TCR beta libraries were built. TCRdb ran MiXCR on the multiplex PCR reads and lists one entry per CDR3 protein. In the table there are roughly 500,000 distinct CDR3 sequences, 12% of which are singletons. The same sample was also used in a study of T cells in Graves' hyperthyroidism and ophthalmopathy.

This specimen was peripheral blood mononuclear cells (PBMCs), taken at new diagnosis, from a patient treated with antithyroid drugs. These receptors came from a woman in her twenties or thirties with Graves disease.

Many counts were recorded for this clonotype. The V call is TRBV20-1, the J call TRBJ2-3, with TRBD2 matching 8 bases. There are 15 residues in the CDR3. Germline trimming cut 4 bases from V and 2 bases from J; bases unmatched to any gene: 8. Germline V gene sequence: CDR1 DFQATT, CDR2 SNEGSKA (reference sequence). The CDR3 coding sequence is TGCAGTGCTACCGATAGCGGGGTACACACAGATACGCAGTATTTT. This encodes CSATDSGVHTDTQYF.

This chain uses TRBV7-2 with TRBJ1-4; possibly TRBD1 for D (5 bases). The germline V gene has CDR1 SGHTA and CDR2 FQGNSA. Trimming took 5 bases from V and 8 from J, leaving 24 bases between them. CDR3 length: 17 amino acids. The CDR3 sequence: CASSRERIGGVREKLFF. The DNA of the CDR3 is TGTGCCAGCAGCCGAGAGAGAATCGGGGGGGTGCGAGAAAAACTGTTTTTT.